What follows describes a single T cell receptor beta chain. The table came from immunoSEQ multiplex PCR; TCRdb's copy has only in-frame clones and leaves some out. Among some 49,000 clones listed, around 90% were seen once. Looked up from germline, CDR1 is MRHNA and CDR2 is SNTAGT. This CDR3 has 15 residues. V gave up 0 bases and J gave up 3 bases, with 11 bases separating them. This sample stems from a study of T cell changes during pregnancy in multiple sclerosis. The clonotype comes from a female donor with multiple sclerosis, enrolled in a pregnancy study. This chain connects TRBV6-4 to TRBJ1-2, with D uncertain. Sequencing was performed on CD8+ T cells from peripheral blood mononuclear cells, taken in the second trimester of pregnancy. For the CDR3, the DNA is TGTGCCAGCAGTGACTCGGCGGAGAGTTACTATGGCTACACCTTC. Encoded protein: CASSDSAESYYGYTF.